This T cell receptor beta chain was recovered during a study of T cell repertoires in cytomegalovirus infection. The overall study: CMV infection and matching HLA type were both indicated by public TCR beta signatures.

Notes on this clonotype: The antigen is unknown.

Study results and caveats: Frequencies of public TCR beta families were cumulated, and this identified carriers of CMV plus the relevant HLA.

TCRdb called the reads again in MiXCR, with one record for every CDR3 protein. The data contain approximately 500,000 distinct CDR3 sequences, approximately 15% of them seen just once; the ten biggest clones take up roughly 25%. The specimen sequenced was CD8+ T cells from PBMCs. The clonotype comes from a human donor in good health (CMV status not recorded). Some clones in this sample may be carry-over from other donors' samples.

The CDR3 region is CASSLKVGAGTEAFF. The DNA of the CDR3 is TGTGCCAGCAGCTTGAAGGTGGGGGCTGGTACTGAAGCTTTCTTT. This chain uses TRBV5-5 with TRBJ1-1; D possibly corresponds to TRBD1 (6 bases). The CDR3 length is 15 residues. Trimming removed 1 base from V and 5 bases from J, with 15 bases in between. Germline CDR1 SGHKS, CDR2 YYEKEE (reference sequence).